The 18 T cell receptor beta chains below come from one sample, sequenced in a study of PD-1 blockade in classical Hodgkin lymphoma. The method was immunoSEQ multiplex PCR; TCRdb's version includes in-frame clones alone and lacks a portion of them. This table holds 29,000 or so clones, roughly 70% found once. Each of the patients experienced relapse following autologous stem cell transplantation, and their brentuximab vedotin exposure differed. Sample: peripheral blood mononuclear cells (PBMCs), taken before the second cycle of nivolumab. The receptors shown here come from a human donor with classical Hodgkin lymphoma.

The chain links TRBV7-9 to TRBJ1-1; D possibly corresponds to TRBD1 (5 bases). V lost 5 bases and J lost 4, with 11 bases in between. The CDR3 extends over 13 amino acids. CDR1 and CDR2 (germline): SEHNR, FQNEAQ (reference sequence). CDR3 nucleotide sequence: TGTGCCAGCAGCCTACAGGAAGGCACTGAAGCTTTCTTT. Encoded protein: CASSLQEGTEAFF.

This clone was recorded only once. The chain carries TRBV19 and TRBJ2-7, with 11 bases that match TRBD1. Losses at the gene ends were 7 bases for V and 1 base for J; bases not matched to a gene: 6. This CDR3 has 15 residues. Germline V CDR1 and CDR2: LNHDA, SQIVND (reference sequence). CDR3 DNA sequence: TGTGCCAGTACCCCAGGGACAGGGGGTTCCTACGAGCAGTACTTC. Its translation is CASTPGTGGSYEQYF.

This clone was seen just once. V and J are TRBV19 and TRBJ1-4; TRBD1 matches at 8 bases. This CDR3 has 14 amino acids. The V gene's germline CDR1 is LNHDA and CDR2 SQIVND (reference sequence). V trimming: 2 bases; J trimming: 7 bases; junction bases outside the gene matches: 3. CDR3 loop: CASSIQTGAEKLFF. DNA for the CDR3: TGTGCCAGTAGTATACAGACAGGGGCTGAAAAACTGTTTTTT.

V and J are TRBV5-5 and TRBJ2-3, with unresolved D. Trimming stripped 2 bases from V and 0 bases from J, with 13 bases between. Germline CDR1 SGHKS, CDR2 YYEKEE (reference sequence). The CDR3 covers 16 residues. CDR3 in amino acids: CASSFMTRSSTDTQYF. In nucleotides, the CDR3 is TGTGCCAGCAGCTTCATGACAAGATCTAGCACAGATACGCAGTATTTT.

CDR3 region: CASSQDRGPTEAFF. CDR3 nucleotide sequence: TGCGCCAGCAGCCAAGATAGGGGGCCCACTGAAGCTTTCTTT. V is TRBV4-1 and J is TRBJ1-1, with 7 bases identical to TRBD1. J lost 4 bases, V lost 0 bases, and 2 bases had no gene match. There are 14 residues in the CDR3. Per germline, CDR1 MGHRA and CDR2 YSYEKL.

This clone is a singleton in its sample. The junction differs from germline at one of its ends, possibly a read error. The rearrangement links TRBV2 to TRBJ2-5; maybe TRBD2 (6 bases). The V gene's germline CDR1 is SNHLY and CDR2 FYNNEI. CDR3 size: 16 residues. Here the CDR3 reads CAGSVGLAPSGETQYF. The DNA of the CDR3 is TGTGCCGGCAGTGTCGGGCTAGCGCCCTCAGGGGAGACCCAGTACTTC.

V gene TRBV6-5 combines with J gene TRBJ2-2; 8 nucleotides align to TRBD1. Germline lookup yields CDR1 MNHEY and CDR2 SVGAGI. The CDR3 has 13 residues. The V gene end was trimmed by 7 bases and the J gene end by 6 bases; junction bases not matched to a gene: 4. CDR3 bases: TGTGCCAGCAATAAACAGGGGGCCGGGGAGCTGTTTTTT. This encodes CASNKQGAGELFF.

This chain uses TRBV2 with TRBJ1-1; D unresolved. With 5 bases removed from V and 5 bases from J, the gap between germline ends came to 12 bases. The CDR3 is 13 residues long. Looked up from germline, CDR1 is SNHLY and CDR2 is FYNNEI. The DNA of the CDR3 is TGTGCCAGCAGTTACGCAGCGGGAACTGAAGCTTTCTTT. This translates into CASSYAAGTEAFF.

This clone appeared once. This chain connects TRBV7-6 to TRBJ2-3; 12 nucleotides agree with TRBD2. V lost 2 bases to trimming and J lost 4 bases; unmatched junction nucleotides: 10. Germline V gives CDR1 SGHVS, CDR2 FNYEAQ. CDR3 size: 18 residues. The CDR3 region is CASSLQPSGGAWSDTQYF. The CDR3 region has the DNA TGTGCCAGCAGCTTACAGCCTAGCGGGGGGGCCTGGTCAGATACGCAGTATTTT.

The V gene is TRBV29-1, the J gene TRBJ1-1; D is possibly TRBD1 (6 bases). CDR3 size: 15 residues. V shed 0 bases and J shed 1 base, with 12 bases lying between them. Germline values: CDR1 SQVTM, CDR2 ANQGSEA. The CDR3: CSVEDQGMENTEAFF. The CDR3 bases are TGCAGCGTTGAAGACCAGGGGATGGAGAACACTGAAGCTTTCTTT. Combining the CDR3 with reference TRBV29-1 and TRBJ1-1 gives the whole variable domain SAVISQKPSRDICQRGTSLTIQCQVDSQVTMMFWYRQQPGQSLTLIATANQGSEATYESGFVIDKFPISRPNLTFSTLTVSNMSPEDSSIYLCSVEDQGMENTEAFFGQGTRLTVV.

J is TRBJ2-2 and V is TRBV7-8, with 7 bases fitting TRBD1. The germline CDR1 and CDR2 sequences are SGHVS and FQNEAQ. V lost 3 bases, J lost 8 bases, and 9 bases stayed unmatched. The CDR3 is made up of 15 amino acids. For the CDR3, the DNA is TGTGCCAGCAGCTTCTTCGACAGGGTAGTAGGGGAGCTGTTTTTT. Its protein is CASSFFDRVVGELFF.

The chain combines TRBV20-1 with TRBJ1-2; D is possibly TRBD1 (5 bases). Germline V gene data show CDR1 as DFQATT and CDR2 as SNEGSKA (reference sequence). This CDR3 spans 11 amino acids. In nucleotides, the CDR3 is TGCAGCGCCGAGGGGAACTATGGCTACACCTTC. Translation gives CSAEGNYGYTF.

The CDR3 loop reads CASSLAGTGVSNQPQHF. The CDR3 nucleotides read TGTGCCAGCAGTTTGGCGGGGACAGGAGTTAGCAATCAGCCCCAGCATTTT. The genes are TRBV28 and TRBJ1-5; 8 bases are a match to TRBD1. Trimming at V came to 3 bases and at J to 0 bases, leaving 7 bases not matched to a gene. Germline V CDR1 and CDR2: MDHEN, SYDVKM. This CDR3 is built from 17 residues. Filled out from reference TRBV28 and TRBJ1-5, the complete variable domain reads DVKVTQSSRYLVKRTGEKVFLECVQDMDHENMFWYRQDPGLGLRLIYFSYDVKMKEKGDIPEGYSVSREKKERFSLILESASTNQTSMYLCASSLAGTGVSNQPQHFGDGTRLSIL.

Relative to its sample, this clone is medium-sized. The genes are TRBV6-1 and TRBJ2-7; D remains unclear. Germline V lookup: CDR1 MNHNS, CDR2 SASEGT. The CDR3 consists of 12 residues. V was shortened by 2 bases and J by 4 bases, with 6 bases between the two germline ends. Here the CDR3 reads CASSELGYEQYF. CDR3 bases: TGTGCCAGCAGTGAATTGGGGTACGAGCAGTACTTC.

The rearrangement uses TRBV16 and TRBJ2-2; D remains ambiguous. Germline V gene data show CDR1 as KGHSY and CDR2 as FQNENV. This CDR3 has 13 residues. Trimming removed 2 bases from V and 6 bases from J, with 7 bases in between. The CDR3 protein is CASSQALPGELFF. The CDR3 DNA sequence: TGTGCCAGCAGCCAAGCCTTACCCGGGGAGCTGTTTTTT. The variable domain in full, with the rest retrieved from reference TRBV16 and TRBJ2-2, is GEEVAQTPKHLVRGEGQKAKLYCAPIKGHSYVFWYQQVLKNEFKFLISFQNENVFDETGMPKERFSAKCLPNSPCSLEIQATKLEDSAVYFCASSQALPGELFFGEGSRLTVL.

V gene TRBV5-1 combines with J gene TRBJ1-1; 7 bases are a match to TRBD1. J was trimmed by 1 base and V by 3 bases; bases with no gene match: 6. The CDR3 is 15 residues long. The germline CDR1 and CDR2 sequences are SGHRS and YFSETQ. This CDR3 is CASSWGTAWNTEAFF. CDR3 in DNA: TGCGCCAGCAGCTGGGGGACAGCCTGGAACACTGAAGCTTTCTTT.

The gene calls are TRBV7-8 and TRBJ1-1; D is unclear. The CDR3 consists of 12 residues. Germline loops: CDR1 SGHVS, CDR2 FQNEAQ. V lost 1 base and J 7 bases, leaving 7 bases between the germline ends. For the CDR3, the DNA is TGTGCCAGCAGCTTAGACCGGGATGAAGCTTTCTTT. It yields the protein CASSLDRDEAFF.

This clone was detected only once. The rearrangement joins TRBV21-1 to TRBJ2-2. TRBV21-1 is a pseudogene segment. This CDR3 is built from 14 residues. CDR3 bases: TGTGCCAGCATCAAAGCGGTATTTGGCGGGGAGCTGTTTTTT. The encoded protein is CASIKAVFGGELFF.